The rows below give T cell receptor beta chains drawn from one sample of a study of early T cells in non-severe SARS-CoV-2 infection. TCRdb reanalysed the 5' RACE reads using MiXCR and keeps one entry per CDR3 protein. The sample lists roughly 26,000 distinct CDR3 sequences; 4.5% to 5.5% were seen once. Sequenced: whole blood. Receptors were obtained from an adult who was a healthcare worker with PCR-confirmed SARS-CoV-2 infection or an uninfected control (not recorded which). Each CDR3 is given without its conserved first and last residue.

CDR3aa: ASGGVGGTDTQY
v_gene: TRBV6-6

CDR3aa: ASSSRDISPGGTQY
v_gene: TRBV5-1

CDR3aa: ASSSARGFTDTQY
v_gene: TRBV27

CDR3aa: ASSLSGGYGYT
v_gene: TRBV7-3

CDR3aa: ASSLTGGRQPQH
v_gene: TRBV12-3/TRBV12-4

CDR3aa: SARRTGDYGYT
v_gene: TRBV20-1

CDR3aa: ASRQPRGYAYEQY
v_gene: TRBV6-5

CDR3aa: ASSQRTGGYT
v_gene: TRBV7-6

CDR3aa: ASSQGQVVVADTQY
v_gene: TRBV5-1

CDR3aa: ASSLAGLNEKLF
v_gene: TRBV5-1